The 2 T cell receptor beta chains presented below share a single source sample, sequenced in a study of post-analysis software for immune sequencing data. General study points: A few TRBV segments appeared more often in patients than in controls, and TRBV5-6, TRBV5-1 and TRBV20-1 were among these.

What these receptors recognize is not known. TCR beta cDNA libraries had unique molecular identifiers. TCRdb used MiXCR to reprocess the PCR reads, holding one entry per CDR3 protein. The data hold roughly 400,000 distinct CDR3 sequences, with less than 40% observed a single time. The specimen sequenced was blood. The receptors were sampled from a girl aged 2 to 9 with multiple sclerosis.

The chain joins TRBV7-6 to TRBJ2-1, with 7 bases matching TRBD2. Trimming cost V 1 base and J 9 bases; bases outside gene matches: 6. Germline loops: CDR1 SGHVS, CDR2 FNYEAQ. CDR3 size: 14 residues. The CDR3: CASSLGLAGSEQFF. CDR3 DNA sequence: TGTGCCAGCAGCTTAGGACTAGCTGGCTCTGAGCAGTTCTTC.

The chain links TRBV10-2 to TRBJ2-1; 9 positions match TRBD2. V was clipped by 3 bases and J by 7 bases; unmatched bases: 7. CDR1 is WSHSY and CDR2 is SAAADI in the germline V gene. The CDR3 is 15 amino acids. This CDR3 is CASSDPAGGLNEQFF. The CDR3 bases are TGCGCCAGCAGTGACCCCGCGGGGGGGCTAAATGAGCAGTTCTTC.